This record looks at one T cell receptor (beta chain) sequence and its context. TCRdb's table, derived via immunoSEQ multiplex PCR, lists solely in-frame clones and lacks some. This sample has about 89,000 clones, with nearly 80% found just once. The data derive from a study of blood T cell repertoires in COVID-19. Looking at the study overall: COVID-19 samples collected from the United States, Italy and Spain covered acute and convalescent phases. Sample material is recorded as cDNA or gDNA derived from T cells, B-cell-depleted T cells, or PBMCs.

Seattle researchers signed up patients amid active infection and tracked them longitudinally. There are 14 residues in the CDR3. Trimming shortened V by 3 bases and J by 8 bases, and 16 bases separated the two germline ends. Germline V gives CDR1 LNHNV, CDR2 YYDKDF (reference sequence). The receptor was isolated from a man between 65 and 85 years old with COVID-19, enrolled during active disease. The chain combines TRBV15 with TRBJ1-2, with D maybe TRBD1 (6 bases). The sequenced sample consisted of peripheral blood. The CDR3 DNA sequence: TGTGCCACCAGCAGGTCTGACAGGTCTGGCGGCTACACCTTC. Amino acids: CATSRSDRSGGYTF. Filled out from reference TRBV15 and TRBJ1-2, the complete variable domain reads DAMVIQNPRYQVTQFGKPVTLSCSQTLNHNVMYWYQQKSSQAPKLLFHYYDKDFNNEADTPDNFQSRRPNTSFCFLDIRSPGLGDTAMYLCATSRSDRSGGYTFGSGTRLTVV.